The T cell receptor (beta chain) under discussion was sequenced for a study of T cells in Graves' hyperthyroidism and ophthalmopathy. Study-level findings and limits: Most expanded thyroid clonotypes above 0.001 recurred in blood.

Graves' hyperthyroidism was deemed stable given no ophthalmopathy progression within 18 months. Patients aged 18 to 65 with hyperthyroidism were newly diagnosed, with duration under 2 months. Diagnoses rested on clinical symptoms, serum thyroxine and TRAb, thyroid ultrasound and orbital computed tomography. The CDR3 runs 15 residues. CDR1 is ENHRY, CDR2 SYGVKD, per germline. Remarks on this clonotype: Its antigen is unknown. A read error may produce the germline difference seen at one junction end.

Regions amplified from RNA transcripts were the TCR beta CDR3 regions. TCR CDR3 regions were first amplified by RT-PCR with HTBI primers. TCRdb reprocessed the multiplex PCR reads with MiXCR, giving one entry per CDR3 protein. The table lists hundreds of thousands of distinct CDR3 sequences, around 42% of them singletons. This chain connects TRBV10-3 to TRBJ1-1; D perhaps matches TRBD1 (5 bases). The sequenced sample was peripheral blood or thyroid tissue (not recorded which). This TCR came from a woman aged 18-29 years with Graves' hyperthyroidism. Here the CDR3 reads CASSPWGGIGTEAFF. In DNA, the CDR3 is TGTGCCAGCAGTCCGTGGGGGGGTATCGGCACTGAAGCTTTCTTT.